The 17 T cell receptor beta chains below all came from one sample that was sequenced in a study of T-cell reconstitution after alpha-beta-depleted transplantation in children (dated by TCRdb to between 2015 and 2016). This sample's treatment or condition label indicates: allogeneic hematopoietic cell transplantation with graft depleted of TCRalphabeta T cells and CD19 B cells. The library relied on PCR. Sequencing instrument: Illumina HiSeq 2500. Molecular barcoding was employed in the preparation of TCR libraries, with unique molecular identifiers being used to normalize TCRbeta repertoire quantification. The raw public data were reprocessed by TCRdb itself: fastp quality trimming at Q25, MiXCR clonotype calling, in-frame beta chains only. Rows with one shared CDR3 protein collapse into an entry with the most common genes and DNA. Present in this sample are approximately 800,000 distinct CDR3 sequences, 15% to 20% of which were seen just once. The ten largest clonotypes hold around 4.5% of the sample.

Sequencing used PBMCs, mostly from graft donor cells, obtained 360 days after TCRalphabeta/CD19-depleted stem cell transplant. The receptors were gathered from a male patient aged 10 to 17 who had a stem cell transplant for acute lymphoblastic leukemia, so the T cells may come from the graft donor.

This clonotype was detected once. V usage is TRBV5-1 and J usage is TRBJ2-3, with TRBD1 matching over 7 bases. The germline gives CDR1 SGHRS, CDR2 YFSETQ. The CDR3 runs to 17 residues. The V gene end was trimmed by 0 bases and the J gene end by 3 bases; junction bases not matched to a gene: 10. The CDR3 region is CASSLGMRGGRTDTQYF. The CDR3 region has the DNA TGCGCCAGCAGCTTGGGGATGAGAGGGGGCCGTACAGATACGCAGTATTTT.

This clonotype was observed a few times. V gene TRBV9 combines with J gene TRBJ1-3; D may be TRBD1 (6 bases). V was clipped by 0 bases and J by 2 bases, with 9 bases between them. Germline assignment: CDR1 SGDLS and CDR2 YYNGEE. The CDR3 covers 15 residues. As DNA, the CDR3 is TGTGCCAGCAGCGTAGGAGGGGGGCCTGGAAACACCATATATTTT. Its protein product is CASSVGGGPGNTIYF.

This clonotype was picked up a small number of times. V usage is TRBV15 and J usage is TRBJ1-2; unclear D gene. Germline values: CDR1 LNHNV, CDR2 YYDKDF (reference sequence). The CDR3 runs to 11 residues. V was shortened by 5 bases and J by 8 bases, with 9 bases between the two germline ends. The CDR3 protein is CATSHPGGYTF. The DNA for the CDR3 is TGTGCCACCAGCCATCCCGGAGGCTACACCTTC.

This clonotype has at least ten counts. The J gene is TRBJ2-1, the V gene TRBV4-2; D is possibly TRBD2 (6 bases). V shed 3 bases and J shed 6 bases, with 15 bases lying between them. This CDR3 has 15 residues. The germline V gene encodes CDR1 LGHNA and CDR2 YNFKEQ. CDR3 coding DNA: TGTGCCAGCAGCCACCTAGCGATGGGATTCAATGAGCAGTTCTTC. Its protein is CASSHLAMGFNEQFF.

This clonotype was observed a single time. One end of the junction varies from germline; a read error may be responsible. The gene calls are TRBV27 and TRBJ2-3; perhaps TRBD2 as D (5 bases). The CDR3 is 16 amino acids. Per the germline V gene, CDR1 is MNHEY and CDR2 is SMNVEV (reference sequence). DNA of the CDR3: TGTGCCAGCGGTTTTTTCGGGGAGTTGGACACAGATACGCAGTATTTT. Translating it yields CASGFFGELDTDTQYF.

J is TRBJ1-1 and V is TRBV5-1, with 9 nucleotides matching TRBD1. The germline CDR1 and CDR2 sequences are SGHRS and YFSETQ. This CDR3 has 15 amino acids. The ends lost 4 bases at V and 4 bases at J; junction bases unmatched: 8. The CDR3: CASSRGMTGGTEAFF. CDR3 coding DNA: TGCGCCAGCAGCAGAGGGATGACAGGGGGCACTGAAGCTTTCTTT.

This clonotype was seen more than once but under ten times. The V call is TRBV4-1, the J call TRBJ1-2; D remains unclear. Looked up from germline, CDR1 is MGHRA and CDR2 is YSYEKL. V lost 4 bases to trimming and J lost 0 bases, with 15 bases between them. The CDR3 covers 16 residues. CDR3 residues: CASSRFLGLANYGYTF. CDR3 sequence (DNA): TGCGCCAGCAGCCGTTTCCTGGGATTAGCTAACTATGGCTACACCTTC.

This clonotype was observed a handful of times. The chain employs TRBV9 and TRBJ2-1, with TRBD1 matching 9 bases. Unmatched junction bases numbered 13, after V lost 2 bases and J lost 4 bases. This CDR3 region has 18 residues. CDR1 is SGDLS, CDR2 YYNGEE, per germline. The DNA for the CDR3 is TGTGCCAGCAGCGTTTTATCCGGGACAGGGTTCTTATACAATGAGCAGTTCTTC. It yields the protein CASSVLSGTGFLYNEQFF.

The chain joins TRBV6-5 to TRBJ2-1; the D call may be TRBD1 or TRBD2 (5 bases each). V lost 8 bases and J lost 3, with 8 bases in between. This CDR3 has 12 amino acids. Germline V gives CDR1 MNHEY, CDR2 SVGAGI. Written as DNA, the CDR3 is TGTGCCAGCGGGACCCTCTACAATGAGCAGTTCTTC. The encoded protein is CASGTLYNEQFF.

The V gene is TRBV9, the J gene TRBJ2-2; D may be TRBD2 (6 bases). The germline V gene encodes CDR1 SGDLS and CDR2 YYNGEE. Trimming removed 5 bases at V and 2 bases at J, with 13 bases between. This CDR3 comprises 15 residues. CDR3 amino acids: CASSGGLVNTGELFF. The CDR3 DNA reads as TGTGCCAGCAGTGGGGGACTTGTAAACACCGGGGAGCTGTTTTTT.

This clonotype turned up a few times. The genes are TRBV6-5 and TRBJ1-5; D is undetermined. The V and J ends lost 0 bases and 3 bases respectively, with 9 bases between them. This CDR3 is 15 amino acids long. In germline, CDR1 is MNHEY, CDR2 SVGAGI. CDR3 coding DNA: TGTGCCAGCAGTTACTCGGCCGGGGTCAATCAGCCCCAGCATTTT. Amino acids: CASSYSAGVNQPQHF.

This rearrangement joins TRBV7-3 to TRBJ2-1; tentatively, D is TRBD2 (5 bases). The CDR3 covers 14 residues. CDR1 and CDR2 from the germline V gene are SGHTA and FQGTGA. The germline V and J ends were trimmed by 0 bases and 5 bases, with 8 bases remaining between them. The CDR3 protein is CASSLTSAHNEQFF. DNA for the CDR3: TGTGCCAGCAGCTTAACTAGCGCTCACAATGAGCAGTTCTTC.

This clonotype has only a few counts. The chain combines TRBV12-3 or TRBV12-4 with TRBJ2-1, with D unresolved. The CDR3 consists of 15 residues. Trimming pared 3 bases from V and 0 bases from J, leaving 9 bases between. DNA for the CDR3: TGTGCCAGCAGTTTCTACGGAAGCTCCTACAATGAGCAGTTCTTC. It is translated as CASSFYGSSYNEQFF.

This rearrangement joins TRBV4-1 to TRBJ2-1; unclear D gene. The CDR3 runs 16 residues. Germline lookup yields CDR1 MGHRA and CDR2 YSYEKL. V was cut by 5 bases and J by 6 bases, with 20 bases left in between. The CDR3 here is CASSWIPLAGTNEQFF. CDR3 DNA: TGCGCCAGCAGCTGGATACCACTGGCAGGTACCAATGAGCAGTTCTTC.

This clonotype was observed a handful of times. The V gene is TRBV5-1, the J gene TRBJ2-5; tentatively, D is TRBD1 (6 bases). Germline V gives CDR1 SGHRS, CDR2 YFSETQ. The CDR3 sequence is 15 residues long. Trimming left V 2 bases short and J 1 base short, with 12 bases between. CDR3 sequence: CASSLEGHFQETQYF. CDR3 nucleotides: TGCGCCAGCAGCTTAGAGGGACACTTCCAAGAGACCCAGTACTTC.

This clonotype showed up just a few times. It may be a read error: a sequence one base away is much more abundant. The rearrangement uses TRBV27 and TRBJ2-7; D gene unclear. Germline V lookup: CDR1 MNHEY, CDR2 SMNVEV (reference sequence). The CDR3 consists of 13 residues. The V end was cut by 2 bases, the J end by 0 bases, with 5 bases between. DNA for the CDR3: TGTGCCAGCAGTTTACACGTCTCCTACGAGCAGTACTTC. Protein: CASSLHVSYEQYF.

The CDR3 is CASSLGGLSGSISTDTQYF. The CDR3 coding sequence is TGTGCCAGCAGCTTAGGGGGCCTTAGCGGGAGCATCAGCACAGATACGCAGTATTTT. The rearrangement joins TRBV7-6 to TRBJ2-3, with 9 bases aligning to TRBD2. The germline CDR1 and CDR2 sequences are SGHVS and FNYEAQ. CDR3 length: 19 amino acids. V was pared by 1 base and J by 0 bases, with 11 bases of the junction left unmatched.